A selection of T cell receptor beta chains follows, all from one sample in a study of blood T cell repertoires in COVID-19. The method was immunoSEQ multiplex PCR; TCRdb's version includes in-frame clones alone and lacks a portion of them. The sample lists some 56,000 clones; 80% to 90% were seen once. The sequencing sample was made of peripheral blood. Receptor source: a human donor in a cohort sampled during active COVID-19. Both conserved end residues are part of each CDR3. Each record gives: D gene, J gene, clone size, V gene, CDR3 protein, CDR3 DNA. The D gene is left open where the match is weak. The size entry is marked missing in some rows and otherwise reads once, few, many or a size class.

D: TRBD1; J: TRBJ1-2; size: .; V: TRBV6-6; CDR3: CASSYQDRVSYGYTF; DNA: TGTGCCAGCAGTTACCAGGACAGGGTCTCCTATGGCTACACCTTC
D: TRBD1; J: TRBJ2-2; size: few; V: TRBV7-6; CDR3: CASSLGTGFNTGELFF; DNA: TGTGCCAGCAGCTTAGGGACAGGGTTTAACACCGGGGAGCTGTTTTTT
D: TRBD1; J: TRBJ2-7; size: .; V: TRBV4-2; CDR3: CASSQEGQGPYEQYF; DNA: TGTGCCAGCAGCCAAGAGGGACAGGGGCCTTACGAGCAGTACTTC
D: TRBD1; J: TRBJ2-7; size: few; V: TRBV19; CDR3: CATRTGGLLYEQYF; DNA: TGTGCCACGAGGACAGGGGGCCTCCTCTACGAGCAGTACTTC
D: .; J: TRBJ2-3; size: .; V: TRBV19; CDR3: CASRRTGPGTDTQYF; DNA: TGTGCCAGTAGACGGACTGGTCCCGGCACAGATACGCAGTATTTT
D: TRBD1; J: TRBJ1-2; size: .; V: TRBV19; CDR3: CASSILDRDYGYTF; DNA: TGTGCCAGTAGTATCTTAGACAGGGACTATGGCTACACCTTC
D: .; J: TRBJ1-3; size: .; V: TRBV7-9; CDR3: CASSLERSGNTIYF; DNA: TGTGCCAGCAGCTTAGAGCGCTCTGGAAACACCATATATTTT
D: TRBD1; J: TRBJ1-1; size: .; V: TRBV9; CDR3: CASSPQDRGLTEAFF; DNA: TGTGCCAGCAGCCCTCAGGACAGGGGATTAACTGAAGCTTTCTTT
D: .; J: TRBJ1-2; size: .; V: TRBV3-1/TRBV3-2; CDR3: CASSQDSTGYGYTF; DNA: TGTGCCAGCAGCCAAGATAGCACAGGCTATGGCTACACCTTC
D: .; J: TRBJ2-7; size: .; V: TRBV7-6; CDR3: CASSAAGVYEQYF; DNA: TGTGCCAGCAGCGCGGCCGGAGTATACGAGCAGTACTTC
D: .; J: TRBJ1-3; size: .; V: TRBV9; CDR3: CASSVEHSGNTIYF; DNA: TGTGCCAGCAGCGTAGAACACTCTGGAAACACCATATATTTT
D: .; J: TRBJ1-2; size: .; V: TRBV18; CDR3: CASSPGSEGYGYTF; DNA: TGTGCCAGCTCACCGGGCAGTGAGGGCTATGGCTACACCTTC
D: TRBD2; J: TRBJ2-2; size: .; V: TRBV7-9; CDR3: CASSLFAGRGTGELFF; DNA: TGTGCCAGCAGCTTATTCGCAGGGAGGGGCACCGGGGAGCTGTTTTTT
D: .; J: TRBJ1-2; size: .; V: TRBV6-5; CDR3: CASSYDRSYGYTF; DNA: TGTGCCAGCAGTTACGACAGAAGCTATGGCTACACCTTC
D: .; J: TRBJ1-6; size: .; V: TRBV7-2; CDR3: CASSLVRQMVSPLHF; DNA: TGTGCCAGCAGCTTAGTCAGGCAGATGGTTTCACCCCTCCACTTT
D: .; J: TRBJ2-5; size: medium-sized; V: TRBV21-1; CDR3: CASSKDPTGNPSKTQYF; DNA: TGTGCCAGCAGCAAAGATCCTACAGGGAACCCGTCGAAGACCCAGTACTTC
D: TRBD2; J: TRBJ2-1; size: .; V: TRBV5-1; CDR3: CASSLAGRGGLSEQFF; DNA: TGCGCCAGCAGCTTGGCGGGGCGGGGGGGCCTGTCTGAGCAGTTCTTC
D: TRBD2; J: TRBJ2-1; size: .; V: TRBV19; CDR3: CASSISRSGGYEQFF; DNA: TGTGCCAGTAGTATTTCACGGAGCGGGGGTTACGAGCAGTTCTTC
D: TRBD2; J: TRBJ2-1; size: .; V: TRBV7-2; CDR3: CASSSRTSGGRNEQFF; DNA: TGTGCCAGCAGCTCCCGGACTAGCGGGGGGCGCAATGAGCAGTTCTTC
D: TRBD1; J: TRBJ1-6; size: few; V: TRBV28; CDR3: CASLPGTVNSPLHF; DNA: TGTGCCAGTCTTCCCGGGACAGTCAATTCACCCCTCCACTTT
D: TRBD1; J: TRBJ2-7; size: .; V: TRBV5-4; CDR3: CASSGGGTGSHEQYF; DNA: TGTGCCAGCAGCGGAGGGGGGACAGGGAGCCACGAGCAGTACTTC
D: .; J: TRBJ2-6; size: .; V: TRBV5-1; CDR3: CASSLYSTGANVLTF; DNA: TGCGCCAGCAGCTTGTACTCTACTGGGGCCAACGTCCTGACTTTC
D: .; J: TRBJ2-5; size: .; V: TRBV12-3/TRBV12-4; CDR3: CASSRGWETQYF; DNA: TGTGCCAGCAGCCGTGGCTGGGAGACCCAGTACTTC
D: TRBD1; J: TRBJ2-7; size: .; V: TRBV19; CDR3: CASRRTGGEGEQYF; DNA: TGTGCCAGTAGACGGACAGGGGGAGAAGGCGAGCAGTACTTC
D: .; J: TRBJ1-2; size: once; V: TRBV3-1/TRBV3-2; CDR3: CASSHPVGGGYTF; DNA: TGTGCCAGCAGCCACCCCGTTGGGGGCGGCTACACCTTC
D: TRBD1; J: TRBJ1-4; size: .; V: TRBV6-1; CDR3: CASSEAFGQGNEKLFF; DNA: TGTGCCAGCAGTGAAGCGTTCGGACAGGGCAATGAAAAACTGTTTTTT
D: .; J: TRBJ2-7; size: .; V: TRBV4-3; CDR3: CASSLAAGGEAYEQYF; DNA: TGCGCCAGCAGCCTAGCGGCGGGCGGCGAGGCATACGAGCAGTACTTC
D: TRBD2; J: TRBJ2-7; size: .; V: TRBV14; CDR3: CASSQDFPRGGSRSYEQYF; DNA: TGTGCCAGCAGCCAAGATTTCCCGCGGGGGGGCTCTCGTTCCTACGAGCAGTACTTC
D: .; J: TRBJ2-3; size: .; V: TRBV6-4; CDR3: CASSDLVLLDFGCAGQSDTQYF; DNA: TGTGCCAGCAGTGACTTAGTCTTGCTGGACTTTGGATGCGCGGGGCAATCAGATACGCAGTATTTT
D: TRBD2; J: TRBJ2-5; size: .; V: TRBV6-5; CDR3: CASRDPGRGEETQYF; DNA: TGTGCCAGCAGAGATCCGGGACGGGGGGAGGAGACCCAGTACTTC
D: TRBD2; J: TRBJ2-7; size: .; V: TRBV5-1; CDR3: CASSPGTNYEQYF; DNA: TGCGCCAGCAGCCCCGGGACTAACTACGAGCAGTACTTC
D: TRBD1; J: TRBJ1-2; size: .; V: TRBV7-2; CDR3: CASSPRQGSYGYTF; DNA: TGTGCCAGCAGCCCAAGACAGGGCAGCTATGGCTACACCTTC
D: .; J: TRBJ1-2; size: .; V: TRBV11-2; CDR3: CASSWGGTYGYTF; DNA: TGTGCCAGCAGCTGGGGGGGGACATATGGCTACACCTTC
D: TRBD2; J: TRBJ2-7; size: few; V: TRBV19; CDR3: CASSSWTSGSYEQYF; DNA: TGTGCCAGTAGTAGCTGGACTAGCGGGAGTTACGAGCAGTACTTC
D: TRBD1; J: TRBJ2-7; size: .; V: TRBV6-6; CDR3: CASSYTGTGTYEQYF; DNA: TGTGCCAGCAGTTACACCGGGACAGGGACCTACGAGCAGTACTTC
D: .; J: TRBJ1-2; size: .; V: TRBV12-3/TRBV12-4; CDR3: CATTEGQHYGYTF; DNA: TGTGCCACCACAGAGGGACAACACTATGGCTACACCTTC
D: .; J: TRBJ1-5; size: .; V: TRBV12-2; CDR3: CASRLAQGGTGQPQHF; DNA: TGTGCAAGTCGCTTAGCGCAGGGGGGAACAGGACAGCCCCAGCATTTT
D: .; J: TRBJ2-7; size: .; V: TRBV5-1; CDR3: CASSLGFRGSYEQYF; DNA: TGCGCCAGCAGCTTGGGCTTTAGGGGATCCTACGAGCAGTACTTC
D: .; J: TRBJ2-7; size: .; V: TRBV5-5; CDR3: CASSPVAGFGEQYF; DNA: TGTGCCAGCAGCCCGGTCGCTGGTTTCGGCGAGCAGTACTTC
D: TRBD2; J: TRBJ2-7; size: .; V: TRBV5-4; CDR3: CASSLPGGGPTYEQYF; DNA: TGTGCCAGCAGCTTACCCGGGGGGGGACCCACCTACGAGCAGTACTTC
D: .; J: TRBJ1-1; size: .; V: TRBV6-2/TRBV6-3; CDR3: CASSRLQLPGSPEAFF; DNA: TGTGCCAGCAGCCGCCTTCAATTGCCGGGGTCGCCTGAAGCTTTCTTT
D: TRBD1; J: TRBJ1-2; size: medium-sized; V: TRBV4-1; CDR3: CASSQKGGQGGVSYGYTF; DNA: TGCGCCAGCAGCCAAAAAGGGGGACAGGGAGGTGTAAGCTATGGCTACACCTTC
D: .; J: TRBJ1-3; size: .; V: TRBV28; CDR3: CASSSTKQGNTIYF; DNA: TGTGCCAGCAGTTCCACCAAACAAGGAAACACCATATATTTT
D: .; J: TRBJ1-4; size: .; V: TRBV7-9; CDR3: CASGLKEKLFF; DNA: TGTGCCAGCGGCCTGAAAGAAAAACTGTTTTTT
D: .; J: TRBJ2-7; size: .; V: TRBV12-5; CDR3: CASGLVRRPLSYEQYF; DNA: TGTGCTAGTGGTTTGGTAAGGAGGCCCTTGAGCTACGAGCAGTACTTC
D: .; J: TRBJ2-7; size: .; V: TRBV3-1/TRBV3-2; CDR3: CASSRAGGTTYEQYF; DNA: TGTGCCAGCAGCCGAGCAGGGGGGACAACCTACGAGCAGTACTTC
D: .; J: TRBJ2-1; size: .; V: TRBV11-2; CDR3: CASSPYSNEQFF; DNA: TGTGCCAGCAGCCCCTACAGCAATGAGCAGTTCTTC
D: TRBD1; J: TRBJ1-3; size: .; V: TRBV6-5; CDR3: CASSLDRGSGNTIYF; DNA: TGTGCCAGCAGTTTGGACAGGGGTTCTGGAAACACCATATATTTT
D: TRBD2; J: TRBJ2-2; size: few; V: TRBV11-2; CDR3: CASSLAPSLAGGNTGELFF; DNA: TGTGCCAGCAGCCTAGCCCCTTCACTAGCGGGGGGGAACACCGGGGAGCTGTTTTTT
D: .; J: TRBJ2-1; size: few; V: TRBV6-5; CDR3: CASSPQGLASEIQFF; DNA: TGTGCCAGCAGTCCCCAGGGGCTAGCATCCGAAATACAGTTCTTC
D: .; J: TRBJ2-5; size: .; V: TRBV12-3/TRBV12-4; CDR3: CASSFEEQETQYF; DNA: TGTGCCAGCAGTTTTGAGGAGCAAGAGACCCAGTACTTC
D: .; J: TRBJ2-1; size: .; V: TRBV12-3/TRBV12-4; CDR3: CASSLGREDEQFF; DNA: TGTGCCAGCAGTTTGGGCAGGGAAGATGAGCAGTTCTTC
D: .; J: TRBJ2-3; size: .; V: TRBV19; CDR3: CASSPRSGLTDTQYF; DNA: TGTGCCAGTAGTCCACGGTCTGGGCTCACAGATACGCAGTATTTT
D: TRBD1; J: TRBJ1-2; size: once; V: TRBV11-1; CDR3: CASSSRDRLSGYTF; DNA: TGTGCCAGCAGCTCCCGGGACAGGTTGTCCGGCTACACCTTC
D: TRBD1; J: TRBJ2-2; size: .; V: TRBV6-6; CDR3: CASSYSTGAGELFF; DNA: TGTGCCAGCAGTTACTCGACAGGGGCCGGGGAGCTGTTTTTT
D: TRBD1; J: TRBJ1-2; size: .; V: TRBV5-1; CDR3: CASSLDRGYYGYTF; DNA: TGCGCCAGCAGCTTAGACAGGGGATACTATGGCTACACCTTC
D: TRBD2; J: TRBJ2-1; size: .; V: TRBV27; CDR3: CASSFSGSSSYNEQFF; DNA: TGTGCCAGCAGTTTTAGCGGGTCAAGCTCCTACAATGAGCAGTTCTTC
D: .; J: TRBJ2-1; size: .; V: TRBV6-5; CDR3: CASIWSVSYNEQFF; DNA: TGTGCCAGCATTTGGAGCGTCTCCTACAATGAGCAGTTCTTC